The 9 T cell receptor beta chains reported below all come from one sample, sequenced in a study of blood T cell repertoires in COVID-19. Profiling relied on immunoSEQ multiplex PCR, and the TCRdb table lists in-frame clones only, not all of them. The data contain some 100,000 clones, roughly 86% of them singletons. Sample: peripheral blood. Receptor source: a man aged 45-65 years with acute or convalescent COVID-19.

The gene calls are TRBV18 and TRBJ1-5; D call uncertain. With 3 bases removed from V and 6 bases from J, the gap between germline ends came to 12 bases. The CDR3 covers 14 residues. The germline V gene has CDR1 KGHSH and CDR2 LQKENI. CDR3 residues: CASSPGASPQPQHF. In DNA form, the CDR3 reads TGTGCCAGCTCACCGGGAGCGAGTCCTCAGCCCCAGCATTTT.

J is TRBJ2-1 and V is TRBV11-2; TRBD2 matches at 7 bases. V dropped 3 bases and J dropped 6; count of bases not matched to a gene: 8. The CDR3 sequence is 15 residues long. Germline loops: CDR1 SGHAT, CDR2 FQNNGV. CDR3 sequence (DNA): TGTGCCAGCAGCTTTCTAGCGGTTATCTCCAATGAGCAGTTCTTC. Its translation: CASSFLAVISNEQFF. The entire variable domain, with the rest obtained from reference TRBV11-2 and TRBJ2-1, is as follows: EAGVAQSPRYKIIEKRQSVAFWCNPISGHATLYWYQQILGQGPKLLIQFQNNGVVDDSQLPKDRFSAERLKGVDSTLKIQPAKLEDSAVYLCASSFLAVISNEQFFGPGTRLTVL.

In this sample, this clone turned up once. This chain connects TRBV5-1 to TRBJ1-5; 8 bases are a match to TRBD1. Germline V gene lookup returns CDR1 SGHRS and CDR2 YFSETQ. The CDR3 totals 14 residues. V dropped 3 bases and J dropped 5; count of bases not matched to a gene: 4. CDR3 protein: CASSSGQGDQPQHF. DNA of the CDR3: TGCGCCAGCAGCTCCGGACAGGGAGATCAGCCCCAGCATTTT.

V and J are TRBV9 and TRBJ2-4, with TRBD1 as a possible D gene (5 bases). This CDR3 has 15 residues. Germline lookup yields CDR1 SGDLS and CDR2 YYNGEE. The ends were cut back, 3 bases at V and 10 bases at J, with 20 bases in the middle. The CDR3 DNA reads TGTGCCAGCAGCGCAGGTGATTTTGGGGCCCAGATTCAGTACTTC. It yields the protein CASSAGDFGAQIQYF.

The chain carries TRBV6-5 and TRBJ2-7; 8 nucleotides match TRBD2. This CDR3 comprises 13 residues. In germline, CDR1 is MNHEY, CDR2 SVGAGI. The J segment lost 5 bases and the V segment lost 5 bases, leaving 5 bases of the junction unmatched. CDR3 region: CASSSGSKNEQYF. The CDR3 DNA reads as TGTGCCAGCAGTAGCGGGAGCAAAAACGAGCAGTACTTC.

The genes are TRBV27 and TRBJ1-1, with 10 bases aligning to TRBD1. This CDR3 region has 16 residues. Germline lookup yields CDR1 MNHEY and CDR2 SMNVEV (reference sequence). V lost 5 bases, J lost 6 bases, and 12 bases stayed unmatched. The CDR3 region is CASSAIAGQGGPEAFF. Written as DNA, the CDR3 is TGTGCCAGCAGTGCAATAGCCGGACAGGGGGGGCCTGAAGCTTTCTTT.

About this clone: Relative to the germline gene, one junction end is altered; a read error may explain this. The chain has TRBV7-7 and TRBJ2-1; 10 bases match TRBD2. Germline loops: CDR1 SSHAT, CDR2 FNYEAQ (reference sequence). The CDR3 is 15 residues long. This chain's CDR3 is CASSSRLAGRNEQFF. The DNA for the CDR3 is TGTGCTAGCAGCTCTCGACTAGCGGGCCGCAATGAGCAGTTCTTC.

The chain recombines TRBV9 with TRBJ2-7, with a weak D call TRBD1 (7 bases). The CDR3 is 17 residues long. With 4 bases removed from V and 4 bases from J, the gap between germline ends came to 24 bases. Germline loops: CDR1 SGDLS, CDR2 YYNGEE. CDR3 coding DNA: TGTGCCAGCAGCCCCTCGATCCCGGGAGCAGGGGGATACGAGCAGTACTTC. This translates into CASSPSIPGAGGYEQYF.

In nucleotides, the CDR3 is TGCGCCAGCAGATTATGGACAGGGGAAATGAACGAGCAGTACTTC. Translating it yields CASRLWTGEMNEQYF. This chain connects TRBV5-1 to TRBJ2-7, with 9 bases identical to TRBD1. The J segment lost 5 bases and the V segment lost 5 bases, leaving 11 bases of the junction unmatched. The CDR3 runs to 15 residues. Germline assignment: CDR1 SGHRS and CDR2 YFSETQ.